This T cell receptor (beta chain) was recorded in a study of cytomegalovirus exposure and HLA in healthy donors. Primers included in the PCR were 60 Vbeta and 13 Jbeta primers. Assay: immunoSEQ multiplex PCR; the TCRdb copy retains only in-frame clones and omits some. The sample records about 150,000 clones, around 80% being singletons. The CDR3 is 12 residues long. CDR1 is KGHSH, CDR2 LQKENI, per germline. J lost 3 bases, V lost 6 bases, and 1 base had no gene match. The sample taken for sequencing was PBMCs. The rearrangement joins TRBV18 to TRBJ2-7, with 8 bases matching TRBD1. The sequence was collected from a man aged 30 to 45 in good health. CDR3 nucleotide sequence: TGTGCCAGCTCTGACAGGGGCTACGAGCAGTACTTC. Translation gives CASSDRGYEQYF.